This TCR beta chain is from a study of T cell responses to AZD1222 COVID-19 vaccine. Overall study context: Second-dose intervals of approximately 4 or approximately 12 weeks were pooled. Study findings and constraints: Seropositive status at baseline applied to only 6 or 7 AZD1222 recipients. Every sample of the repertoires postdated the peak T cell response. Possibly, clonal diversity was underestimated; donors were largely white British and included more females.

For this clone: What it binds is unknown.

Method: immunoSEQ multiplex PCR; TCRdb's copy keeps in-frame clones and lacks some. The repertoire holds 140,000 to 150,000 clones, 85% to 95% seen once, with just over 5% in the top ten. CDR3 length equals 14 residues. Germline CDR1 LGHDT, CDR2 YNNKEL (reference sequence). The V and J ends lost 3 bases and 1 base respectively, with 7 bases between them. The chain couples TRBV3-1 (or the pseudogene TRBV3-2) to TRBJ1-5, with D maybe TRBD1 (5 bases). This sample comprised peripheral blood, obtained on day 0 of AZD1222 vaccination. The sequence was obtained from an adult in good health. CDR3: CASSQGLSNQPQHF. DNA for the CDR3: TGTGCCAGCAGCCAGGGACTGAGCAATCAGCCCCAGCATTTT.